One sample yielded the 25 T cell receptor beta chains listed below, sequenced in a study of vaccination and CD4 T cells after COVID-19. Their antigen targets remain unknown. Cultured CD4+ T cell DNA underwent sequencing with the Oncomine TCR Beta short-read assay. TCRdb processed the PCR reads anew with MiXCR; each CDR3 protein has one entry. The sample has about 24,000 distinct CDR3 sequences, 40% to 55% seen once. Time point: late sampling 161 to 241 days after vaccination in three convalescent patients. The treatment denotes: approximately 11-day PBMC culture with coronavirus spike peptide pools or control peptides (ViraFEST assay). The sample in question was CD4+ T cells from blood, cultured in vitro, obtained about 7 months after SARS-CoV-2 vaccination. The receptor set was obtained from a human donor who had recovered from COVID-19.

The chain has TRBV7-2 and TRBJ1-2; D unclear. The V gene lost 3 bases and the J gene lost 2 bases, with 4 bases spanning the gap. CDR3 length: 12 amino acids. Germline loops: CDR1 SGHTA, CDR2 FQGNSA. CDR3 nucleotide sequence: TGTGCCAGCAGCTTTTTGAACTATGGCTACACCTTC. Its translation is CASSFLNYGYTF.

The chain carries TRBV7-3 and TRBJ2-3; D may be TRBD2 (6 bases). From germline, CDR1 is SGHTA and CDR2 FQGTGA. With 0 bases removed from V and 2 bases from J, the gap between germline ends came to 15 bases. This CDR3 spans 17 amino acids. The CDR3 protein is CASSLTASGLYTDTQYF. CDR3 bases: TGTGCCAGCAGCTTAACAGCCTCGGGACTCTACACAGATACGCAGTATTTT.

The chain joins TRBV19 to TRBJ2-3; TRBD2 is a possible D gene (6 bases). The germline V gene has CDR1 LNHDA and CDR2 SQIVND (reference sequence). Trimming cost V 6 bases and J 9 bases, with 22 bases left between them. The CDR3 length is 15 residues. The CDR3 nucleotides read TGTGCCAGTAGGGGGGGTGACCTTGGTAGCGAGACGCAGTATTTT. This encodes CASRGGDLGSETQYF.

This clonotype was seen only a few times. The gene calls are TRBV28 and TRBJ1-5, with D hard to call. The CDR3 contains 18 residues. Trimming removed 7 bases at V and 7 bases at J, with 29 bases between. CDR1 and CDR2 from the germline V gene are MDHEN and SYDVKM. The DNA for the CDR3 is TGTGCCAGCATTTCTCTCCGGGCGGTACTGAGTTTTAGCCAGCCCCAGCATTTT. It yields the protein CASISLRAVLSFSQPQHF.

The V and J genes are TRBV7-9 and TRBJ1-6; no clear D gene. This CDR3 is built from 15 residues. Germline loops: CDR1 SEHNR, CDR2 FQNEAQ (reference sequence). V gave up 3 bases and J gave up 8 bases, with 14 bases separating them. The CDR3 protein is CASSLARVRDSPLHF. CDR3 nucleotide sequence: TGTGCCAGCAGCTTGGCCCGGGTGAGGGATTCACCCCTCCACTTT.

This clonotype was detected only a few times. The J gene is TRBJ1-5, the V gene TRBV7-9; D is undetermined. Germline CDR1 reads SEHNR; CDR2 reads FQNEAQ (reference sequence). V was clipped by 6 bases and J by 0 bases, with 6 bases between them. The CDR3 sequence is 13 residues long. CDR3 bases: TGTGCCAGCAGTTTCTCTAGCAATCAGCCCCAGCATTTT. This translates into CASSFSSNQPQHF.

This clonotype appeared a single time. V and J are TRBV6-2 or TRBV6-3 and TRBJ1-5; no clear D gene. The CDR3 is 16 residues long. The V gene's germline CDR1 is MNHEY and CDR2 SVGEGT. The germline V and J ends were trimmed by 0 bases and 3 bases, with 12 bases remaining between them. Written as DNA, the CDR3 is TGTGCCAGCAGTTACTCGAAGCACAGCCTCAATCAGCCCCAGCATTTT. This codes for CASSYSKHSLNQPQHF.

There are a few counts of this clonotype. V gene TRBV6-1 combines with J gene TRBJ2-7; 8 bases map to TRBD1. With V trimmed by 1 base and J by 6 bases, 5 bases remained unmatched. The CDR3 extends over 14 amino acids. Germline-derived CDR1 and CDR2 are MNHNS and SASEGT. Here the CDR3 reads CASSEGQGIREQYF. CDR3 sequence (DNA): TGTGCCAGCAGTGAAGGACAGGGGATTCGCGAGCAGTACTTC.

J is TRBJ1-3 and V is TRBV7-9; D may be TRBD1 (5 bases). The CDR3 is made up of 17 amino acids. Trimming cost V 7 bases and J 0 bases, with 19 bases left between them. The V gene's germline CDR1 is SEHNR and CDR2 FQNEAQ (reference sequence). The CDR3: CASIRTGERDSGNTIYF. The DNA for the CDR3 is TGTGCCAGCATCCGAACGGGGGAACGGGACTCTGGAAACACCATATATTTT.

In this sample, this clonotype turned up a few times. CDR3 amino acids: CASSSSETQYF. In DNA form, the CDR3 reads TGTGCCAGCAGTTCCTCCGAGACCCAGTACTTC. The chain recombines TRBV7-9 with TRBJ2-5, with no clear D. The CDR3 spans 11 residues. V was cut by 6 bases and J by 5 bases, with 7 bases left in between. The V gene's germline CDR1 is SEHNR and CDR2 FQNEAQ (reference sequence).

The chain links TRBV27 to TRBJ2-7, with D unclear. Germline CDR1 is MNHEY and CDR2 is SMNVEV (reference sequence). The germline V and J ends were trimmed by 2 bases and 3 bases, with 11 bases remaining between them. The CDR3 length is 14 residues. In DNA, the CDR3 is TGTGCCAGCAGTTTAAAGGGTTTCTACTACGAGCAGTACTTC. This gives the protein CASSLKGFYYEQYF.

In its sample, this clonotype was seen a few times. V is TRBV19 and J is TRBJ2-7, with D perhaps assigned TRBD1 or TRBD2 (5 bases each). The V and J ends lost 6 bases and 6 bases respectively, with 18 bases between them. This CDR3 is built from 14 residues. Germline V gives CDR1 LNHDA, CDR2 SQIVND (reference sequence). CDR3 in DNA: TGTGCCAGTAGGACGAGGGGTCTCGTCGGCGAGCAGTACTTC. Translated: CASRTRGLVGEQYF.

This clonotype was detected a few times. The chain employs TRBV7-9 and TRBJ2-1; 8 bases align to TRBD2. The CDR3 is 17 residues long. The V and J ends lost 5 bases and 8 bases, in that order; junction bases with no gene match: 17. Germline V gene lookup returns CDR1 SEHNR and CDR2 FQNEAQ (reference sequence). The CDR3 protein is CASSPHRPSGSGHEQFF. CDR3 bases: TGTGCCAGCAGCCCACATCGACCTAGCGGGTCGGGCCATGAGCAGTTCTTC.

The rearrangement joins TRBV20-1 to TRBJ2-1; TRBD2 matches 11 bases. Trimming cost V 0 bases and J 5 bases; bases outside gene matches: 12. Germline V gene lookup returns CDR1 DFQATT and CDR2 SNEGSKA (reference sequence). This CDR3 contains 18 residues. The CDR3 loop reads CSARDYGLAGLSHNEQFF. The CDR3 DNA sequence: TGCAGTGCTAGAGATTACGGACTAGCGGGTTTAAGCCACAATGAGCAGTTCTTC.

The chain couples TRBV7-3 to TRBJ2-1, with 9 bases matching TRBD1. This CDR3 comprises 14 residues. The germline V gene encodes CDR1 SGHTA and CDR2 FQGTGA. V dropped 5 bases and J dropped 4; count of bases not matched to a gene: 3. CDR3 DNA: TGTGCCAGCAGCCACAGGGGGCGTTACAATGAGCAGTTCTTC. Translated: CASSHRGRYNEQFF.

J is TRBJ2-2 and V is TRBV7-2, with D uncertain. This CDR3 has 17 residues. Per germline, CDR1 SGHTA and CDR2 FQGNSA. Trimming stripped 0 bases from V and 1 base from J, with 12 bases between. The CDR3 DNA follows: TGTGCCAGCAGCTTAGCCCCAGGAGCTCTGAACACCGGGGAGCTGTTTTTT. It is translated as CASSLAPGALNTGELFF. Supplemented by reference TRBV7-2 and TRBJ2-2, the full variable domain reads GAGVSQSPSNKVTEKGKDVELRCDPISGHTALYWYRQSLGQGLEFLIYFQGNSAPDKSGLPSDRFSAERTGGSVSTLTIQRTQQEDSAVYLCASSLAPGALNTGELFFGEGSRLTVL.

This clonotype was observed a few times. The chain combines TRBV7-2 with TRBJ2-5; D is unresolved. V was shortened by 6 bases and J by 7 bases, with 15 bases between the two germline ends. The CDR3 totals 13 residues. The germline gives CDR1 SGHTA, CDR2 FQGNSA. The CDR3 DNA sequence: TGTGCCAGCAGTTTAACCCCGGTTGGGACCCAGTACTTC. Translated, it gives CASSLTPVGTQYF.

This clonotype was picked up a small number of times. This rearrangement joins TRBV6-2 or TRBV6-3 to TRBJ2-5; a weak D match, TRBD2 (5 bases). V was clipped by 8 bases and J by 5 bases, with 6 bases between them. There are 10 residues in the CDR3. Germline V CDR1 and CDR2: MNHEY, SVGEGT. CDR3 amino acids: CASGGETQYF. CDR3 coding DNA: TGTGCCAGCGGAGGCGAGACCCAGTACTTC.

This clonotype was detected only a few times. The rearrangement links TRBV20-1 to TRBJ1-1; the D is unclear. The CDR3 is 13 amino acids. CDR1 is DFQATT, CDR2 SNEGSKA, per germline (reference sequence). V was pared by 0 bases and J by 3 bases, with 8 bases between. The CDR3 DNA reads as TGCAGTGCTAGAGATAGGGCCGACACTGAAGCTTTCTTT. Encoded protein: CSARDRADTEAFF.

The chain recombines TRBV20-1 with TRBJ2-1; TRBD2 agrees at 8 bases. This CDR3 has 16 residues. With V trimmed by 0 bases and J by 3 bases, 7 bases remained unmatched. Germline V CDR1 and CDR2: DFQATT, SNEGSKA (reference sequence). Written as DNA, the CDR3 is TGCAGTGCTAGAGATCCGGCTAGCGGGCTCTACAATGAGCAGTTCTTC. Its protein is CSARDPASGLYNEQFF.

The chain employs TRBV25-1 and TRBJ2-1; tentatively, D is TRBD2 (7 bases). V was shortened by 6 bases and J by 4 bases, with 22 bases between the two germline ends. The germline CDR1 and CDR2 sequences are MGHDK and SYGVNS. The length of the CDR3 is 17 residues. In nucleotides, the CDR3 is TGTGCCAGCAGGAGGGAGGGGGGAGGGATCCTATACAATGAGCAGTTCTTC. This encodes CASRREGGGILYNEQFF.

This rearrangement joins TRBV5-4 to TRBJ2-3; no definite D call. This CDR3 has 15 amino acids. Germline loops: CDR1 SGHNT, CDR2 YYREEE (reference sequence). Trimming cost V 5 bases and J 2 bases, with 15 bases left between them. CDR3 loop: CASSTPGSITDTQYF. CDR3 nucleotide sequence: TGTGCCAGCAGTACTCCCGGGTCCATCACAGATACGCAGTATTTT.

In DNA, the CDR3 is TGCAGTGCTAGAGAGACCGGACTGGGAGAGCAGTACTTC. Protein product: CSARETGLGEQYF. The chain combines TRBV20-1 with TRBJ2-7; D possibly corresponds to TRBD2 (5 bases). The CDR3 consists of 13 residues. The V end was cut by 0 bases, the J end by 7 bases, with 13 bases between. Germline CDR1 is DFQATT and CDR2 is SNEGSKA (reference sequence).

This chain joins TRBV28 and TRBJ2-3; 7 positions agree with TRBD2. The CDR3 spans 16 residues. After removal of 5 bases from V and 0 bases from J, the junction contained 8 bases not matched to a gene. The germline V gene encodes CDR1 MDHEN and CDR2 SYDVKM. CDR3 sequence: CASSPHLGGSTDTQYF. For the CDR3, the DNA is TGTGCCAGCAGTCCCCACCTCGGGGGGAGCACAGATACGCAGTATTTT.

The genes are TRBV2 and TRBJ2-3, with D possibly TRBD1 on 6 matching bases. CDR1 and CDR2 (germline): SNHLY, FYNNEI. This CDR3 has 14 residues. Trimming pared 6 bases from V and 0 bases from J, leaving 10 bases between. Here the CDR3 DNA reads TGTGCCAGCAGCTGGGGGCGGAGCACAGATACGCAGTATTTT. This sequence encodes CASSWGRSTDTQYF.